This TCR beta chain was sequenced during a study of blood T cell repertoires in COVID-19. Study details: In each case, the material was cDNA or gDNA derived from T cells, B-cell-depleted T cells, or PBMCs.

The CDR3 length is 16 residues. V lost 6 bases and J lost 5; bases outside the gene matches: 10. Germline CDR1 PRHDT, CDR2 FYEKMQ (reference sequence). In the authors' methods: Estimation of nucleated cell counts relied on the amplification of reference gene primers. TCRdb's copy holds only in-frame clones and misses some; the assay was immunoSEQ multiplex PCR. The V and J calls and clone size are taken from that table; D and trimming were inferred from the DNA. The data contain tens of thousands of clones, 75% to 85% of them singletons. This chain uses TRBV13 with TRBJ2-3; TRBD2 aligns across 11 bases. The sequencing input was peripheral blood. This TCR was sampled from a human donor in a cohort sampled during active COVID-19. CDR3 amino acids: CASSSPGLAAQDTQYF. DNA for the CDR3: TGTGCCAGCAGTTCACCGGGACTAGCGGCTCAAGATACGCAGTATTTT.